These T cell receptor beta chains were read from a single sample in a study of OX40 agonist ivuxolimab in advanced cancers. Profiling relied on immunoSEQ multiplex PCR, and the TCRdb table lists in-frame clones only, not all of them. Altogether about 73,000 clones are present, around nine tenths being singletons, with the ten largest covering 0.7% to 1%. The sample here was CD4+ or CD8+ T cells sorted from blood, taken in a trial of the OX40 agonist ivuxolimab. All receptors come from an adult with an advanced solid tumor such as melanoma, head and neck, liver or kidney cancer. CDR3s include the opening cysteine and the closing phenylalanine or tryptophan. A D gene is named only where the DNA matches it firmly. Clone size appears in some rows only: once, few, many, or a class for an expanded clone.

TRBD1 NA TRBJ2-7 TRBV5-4 TGTGCCAGCAGCTTCGTCGGACAGGGGGCGTACGAGCAGTACTTC CASSFVGQGAYEQYF
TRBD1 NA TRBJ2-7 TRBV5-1 TGCGCCAGCAGCTTGATGGGGACAGGGTCTGACGAGCAGTACTTC CASSLMGTGSDEQYF
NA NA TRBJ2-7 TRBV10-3 TGTGCCAGCAGACCTCCGGGACGGCCTGATTACGAGCAGTACTTC CASRPPGRPDYEQYF
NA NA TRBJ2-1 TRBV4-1 TGCGCCAGCAGCCAACGAGATGGAGCGAGCGGAGCCAATGAGCAGTTCTTC CASSQRDGASGANEQFF
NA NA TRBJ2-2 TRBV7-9 TGTGCCCCGAACTGGCGGGGGGAGCTGTTTTTT CAPNWRGELFF
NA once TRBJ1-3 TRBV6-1 TGTGCCAGCAGTATAGGGGGAACTGGAAACACCATATATTTT CASSIGGTGNTIYF
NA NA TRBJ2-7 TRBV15 TGTGCCACCAGCAACTATAATGGGGGCGACGAGCAGTACTTC CATSNYNGGDEQYF
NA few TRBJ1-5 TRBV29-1 TGCAGCGTTGGCAGGGATCGCAATCAGCCCCAGCATTTT CSVGRDRNQPQHF
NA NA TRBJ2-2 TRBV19 TGTGCCAGTAGTATTGCGAGCAAGGAGCTGTTTTTT CASSIASKELFF
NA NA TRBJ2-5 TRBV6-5 TGTGCCAGCAGTCCCCGCATTGACCAAGAGACCCAGTACTTC CASSPRIDQETQYF